These 15 T cell receptor beta chains were sequenced from one sample in a study of T cell repertoires in cytomegalovirus infection. Using its own MiXCR run on the reads, TCRdb lists one record per CDR3 protein. The table has about 920,000 distinct CDR3 sequences, approximately 33% seen once; the top ten hold under 15%. The antigens these receptors bind are not known. Sequences were derived from cultured CD8+ T cells from PBMCs, sampled from culture after CMV antigen stimulation. The receptor set was obtained from a human donor in good health (CMV status not recorded). Some clones in this sample may be carry-over from other donors' samples.

The table lists this clonotype with a few counts. The V gene is TRBV20-1, the J gene TRBJ2-7; 8 bases fit TRBD1. Germline V CDR1 and CDR2: DFQATT, SNEGSKA (reference sequence). The V gene end was trimmed by 2 bases and the J gene end by 7 bases; junction bases not matched to a gene: 16. The CDR3 is 16 residues long. The CDR3 sequence is CSARSTSGQAFEEQYF. DNA of the CDR3: TGCAGTGCTAGATCAACCTCGGGACAGGCCTTCGAAGAGCAGTACTTC.

In this sample, this clonotype turned up a few times. The chain combines TRBV5-5 with TRBJ2-2; D tentatively reads TRBD1 or TRBD2 (5 bases each). The CDR3 is 20 amino acids. CDR1 and CDR2 (germline): SGHKS, YYEKEE (reference sequence). Deletions cut 0 bases from V and 2 bases from J, with 23 bases between. In DNA form, the CDR3 reads TGTGCCAGCAGCTTGGGCAGGGTTGGGGGTGAGGCCCCAAACACCGGGGAGCTGTTTTTT. Protein product: CASSLGRVGGEAPNTGELFF.

V usage is TRBV11-2 and J usage is TRBJ1-1; possibly TRBD1 for D (5 bases). CDR3 length equals 15 residues. Trimming removed 3 bases from V and 1 base from J, with 12 bases in between. Germline CDR1 and CDR2: SGHAT and FQNNGV. The CDR3: CASSLSATANTEAFF. The CDR3 DNA reads as TGTGCCAGCAGCTTGTCGGCGACAGCGAACACTGAAGCTTTCTTT.

This chain connects TRBV18 to TRBJ2-1; D gene ambiguous. V was trimmed by 0 bases and J by 2 bases, leaving 11 bases between them. CDR1 KGHSH and CDR2 LQKENI come from the germline V gene. This CDR3 is built from 16 residues. CDR3 sequence: CASSPPAPLTYNEQFF. DNA of the CDR3: TGTGCCAGCTCACCACCGGCGCCTCTGACCTACAATGAGCAGTTCTTC.

This clonotype was seen more than once but under ten times. The DNA of the CDR3 is TGTGCCAGCAGCCTTCAATTACAGGGGGCCCTCTCTGGAAACACCATATATTTT. Translation: CASSLQLQGALSGNTIYF. This rearrangement joins TRBV6-1 to TRBJ1-3; 9 bases fit TRBD1. The germline V gene encodes CDR1 MNHNS and CDR2 SASEGT. CDR3 length: 18 amino acids. J gave up 0 bases and V 6 bases, and 12 bases lay outside the gene matches.

This clonotype was picked up a small number of times. V and J are TRBV25-1 and TRBJ1-2; TRBD1 aligns across 7 bases. V trimming: 4 bases; J trimming: 4 bases; junction bases outside the gene matches: 9. The CDR3 spans 15 residues. In germline, CDR1 is MGHDK, CDR2 SYGVNS. The CDR3 coding sequence is TGTGCCAGCAGTGGCAGGGGGGTCCACTCCTATGGCTACACCTTC. Translation gives CASSGRGVHSYGYTF.

At least ten counts were recorded for this clonotype. The genes are TRBV7-8 and TRBJ2-1; tentatively, D is TRBD1 (6 bases). V was shortened by 1 base and J by 4 bases, with 14 bases between the two germline ends. The CDR3 has 16 residues. Germline V CDR1 and CDR2: SGHVS, FQNEAQ. CDR3 DNA: TGTGCCAGCAGCTTAGATCCAGGGGTAGATTACAATGAGCAGTTCTTC. Amino acids: CASSLDPGVDYNEQFF.

This clonotype came up a few times. The V gene is TRBV12-3 or TRBV12-4, the J gene TRBJ1-5, with D possibly matching TRBD1 (5 bases). CDR3 length: 15 residues. V dropped 5 bases and J dropped 3 bases, with 14 bases sitting between them. The CDR3 region has the DNA TGTGCCAGCAGTGGCTCCGGGACGGTCAATCAGCCCCAGCATTTT. It yields the protein CASSGSGTVNQPQHF.

This clonotype was recorded once. The chain combines TRBV15 with TRBJ2-2; D gene ambiguous. The CDR3 consists of 19 residues. Germline CDR1 is LNHNV and CDR2 is YYDKDF (reference sequence). Trimming stripped 6 bases from V and 4 bases from J, with 27 bases between. The CDR3 DNA follows: TGTGCCACCAGTCCTCACTATCCCAGAGCCTTAAGTACCACCGGGGAGCTGTTTTTT. Translation: CATSPHYPRALSTTGELFF.

The chain uses TRBV4-1 and TRBJ1-2; unclear D gene. Trimming stripped 2 bases from V and 4 bases from J, with 8 bases between. The CDR3 covers 13 residues. CDR1 and CDR2 (germline): MGHRA, YSYEKL. The CDR3 is CASSQTESYGYTF. CDR3 DNA sequence: TGCGCCAGCAGCCAAACAGAATCCTATGGCTACACCTTC.

The chain combines TRBV2 with TRBJ2-5, with D hard to call. This CDR3 region has 15 residues. Deletions cut 3 bases from V and 2 bases from J, with 13 bases between. Per germline, CDR1 SNHLY and CDR2 FYNNEI. In DNA, the CDR3 is TGTGCCAGCAGTGATAGGGAAGAGCTACAAGAGACCCAGTACTTC. Translation: CASSDREELQETQYF.

This clonotype was found many times. The gene calls are TRBV6-1 and TRBJ2-1, with 10 bases identical to TRBD1. Unmatched junction bases numbered 6, after V lost 7 bases and J lost 6 bases. This CDR3 contains 14 residues. Germline CDR1 and CDR2: MNHNS and SASEGT. This CDR3 is CASTLGQGSNEQFF. CDR3 DNA: TGTGCCAGCACCTTGGGACAGGGGTCCAATGAGCAGTTCTTC.

The rearrangement uses TRBV19 and TRBJ1-6; D might be TRBD1 (6 bases). The CDR3 has 15 residues. Trimming stripped 5 bases from V and 5 bases from J, with 13 bases between. Germline V gene sequence: CDR1 LNHDA, CDR2 SQIVND (reference sequence). The CDR3: CASSPGGGNNSPLHF. Here the CDR3 DNA reads TGTGCCAGTAGTCCCGGAGGGGGAAATAATTCACCCCTCCACTTT.

V usage is TRBV15 and J usage is TRBJ1-2; a weak D match, TRBD1 (5 bases). CDR1 and CDR2 from the germline V gene are LNHNV and YYDKDF (reference sequence). V was cut by 5 bases and J by 10 bases, with 14 bases left in between. This CDR3 is built from 12 residues. The CDR3 protein is CATSQLGDDYTF. CDR3 sequence (DNA): TGTGCCACCAGCCAGCTCGGGGACGACTACACCTTC.

Turning to this clonotype: A much larger clone is a single base away; this may be a read error. The J gene is TRBJ2-7, the V gene TRBV12-3 or TRBV12-4; 11 bases match TRBD1. This CDR3 region has 16 residues. CDR3 protein: CANSSHWTGGQYEQYF. The CDR3 coding sequence is TGTGCCAACAGTTCCCACTGGACAGGGGGCCAATACGAGCAGTACTTC.